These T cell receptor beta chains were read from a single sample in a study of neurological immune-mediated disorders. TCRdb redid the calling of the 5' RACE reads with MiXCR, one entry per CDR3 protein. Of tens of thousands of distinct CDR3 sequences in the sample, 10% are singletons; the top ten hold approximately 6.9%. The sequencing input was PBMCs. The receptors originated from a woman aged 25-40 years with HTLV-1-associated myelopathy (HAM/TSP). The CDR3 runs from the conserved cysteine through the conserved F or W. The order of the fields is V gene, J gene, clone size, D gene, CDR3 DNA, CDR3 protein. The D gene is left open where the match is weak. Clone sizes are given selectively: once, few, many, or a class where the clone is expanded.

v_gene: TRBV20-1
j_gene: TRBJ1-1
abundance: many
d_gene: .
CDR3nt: TGCAGTGCTCGACGGGGGTTCAGTGATGAAGCTTTCTTT
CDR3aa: CSARRGFSDEAFF

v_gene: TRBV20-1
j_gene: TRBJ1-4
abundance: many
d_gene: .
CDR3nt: TGCAGTGCGGAATCAGTCGCAACTAATGAAAAACTGTTTTTT
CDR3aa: CSAESVATNEKLFF

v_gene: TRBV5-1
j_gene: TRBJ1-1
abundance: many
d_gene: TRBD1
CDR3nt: TGCGCCAGCAGCTTTGGGACAGGGGGCACTGAAGCTTTCTTT
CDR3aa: CASSFGTGGTEAFF

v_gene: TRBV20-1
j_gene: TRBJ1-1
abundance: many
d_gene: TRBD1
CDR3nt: TGCAGTGCTCGACAGAGGACAGGGAGGGAGGCTGAAGCTTTCTTT
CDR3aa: CSARQRTGREAEAFF

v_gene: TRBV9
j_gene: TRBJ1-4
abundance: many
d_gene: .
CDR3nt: TGTGCCAGCAGAGGGGGACCGAATGAAAAACTGTTTTTT
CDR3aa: CASRGGPNEKLFF

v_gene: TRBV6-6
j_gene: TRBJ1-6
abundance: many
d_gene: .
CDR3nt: TGTGCCAGCATAGAATTTCAGGCTTCACCCCTCCACTTT
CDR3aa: CASIEFQASPLHF

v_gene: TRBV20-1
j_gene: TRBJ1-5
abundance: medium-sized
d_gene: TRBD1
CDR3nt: TGCAGTGCTACCCTTGACAGGGGCGGGAATCAGCCCCAGCATTTT
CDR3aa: CSATLDRGGNQPQHF

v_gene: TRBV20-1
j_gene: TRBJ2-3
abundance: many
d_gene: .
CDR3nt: TGCAGTGCTACCCCCGGGGGGCACAGCACAGATACGCAGTATTTT
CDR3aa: CSATPGGHSTDTQYF

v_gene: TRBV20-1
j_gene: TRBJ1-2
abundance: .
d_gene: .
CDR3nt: TGCAGTGCTAGTACCGGGGTAGGCTACACCTTC
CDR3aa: CSASTGVGYTF

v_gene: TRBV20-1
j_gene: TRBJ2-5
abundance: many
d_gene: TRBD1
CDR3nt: TGCAGTGCTGGTCTCTTGAGACAGGGGATAGGGACCCAGTACTTC
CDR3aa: CSAGLLRQGIGTQYF

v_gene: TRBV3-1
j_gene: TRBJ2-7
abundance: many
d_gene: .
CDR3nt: TGTGCCAGCAGCCAGAGAGGGAGAGGGACCTACGAGCAGTACTTC
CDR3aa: CASSQRGRGTYEQYF

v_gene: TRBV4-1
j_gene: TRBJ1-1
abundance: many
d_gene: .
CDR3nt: TGCGCCAGCCGAAAAAACATGGGGGGAAGAACTGAAGCTTTCTTT
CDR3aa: CASRKNMGGRTEAFF

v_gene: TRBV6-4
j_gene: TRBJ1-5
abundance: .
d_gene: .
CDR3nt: TGTTCCAGCAGTGTGGGGTCTGAGCAGCCCCATCATTTT
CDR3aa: CSSSVGSEQPHHF

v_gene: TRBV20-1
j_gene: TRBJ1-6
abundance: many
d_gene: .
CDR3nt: TGCAGTGCTAAGGACCCGGGACCGAAACATAATTCACCCCTCCACTTT
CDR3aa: CSAKDPGPKHNSPLHF

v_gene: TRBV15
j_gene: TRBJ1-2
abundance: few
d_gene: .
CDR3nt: TGTGCCACCAGCAGAGATGAGGAGGGGGTAATCAATGGCTACACCTTC
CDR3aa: CATSRDEEGVINGYTF

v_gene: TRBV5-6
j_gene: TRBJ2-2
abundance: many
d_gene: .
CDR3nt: TGTGCCAGCAGCTTGGTGGTACGGGGGCCGCGGGAGCTGTTTTTT
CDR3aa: CASSLVVRGPRELFF

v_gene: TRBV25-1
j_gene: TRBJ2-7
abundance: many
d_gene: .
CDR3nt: TGTGCCAGCAGTGGGACTTCTAACACCTACGAGCAGTACTTC
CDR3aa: CASSGTSNTYEQYF

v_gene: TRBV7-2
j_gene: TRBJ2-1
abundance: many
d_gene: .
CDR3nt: TGTGCCAGCAGCTTAGGGGGTGAGCAGTTCTTC
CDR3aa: CASSLGGEQFF

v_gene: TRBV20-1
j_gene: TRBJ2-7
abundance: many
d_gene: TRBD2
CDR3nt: TGCAGTGCTAGGATCCCTAGCGGGCTCTACGAGCAGTACTTC
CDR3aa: CSARIPSGLYEQYF

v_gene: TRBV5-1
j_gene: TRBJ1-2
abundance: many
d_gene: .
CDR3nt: TGCGCCAGCAGCTTTGGAGAAGAGGGCTACACCTTC
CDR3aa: CASSFGEEGYTF

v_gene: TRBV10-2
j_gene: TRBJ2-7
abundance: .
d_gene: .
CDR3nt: TGCGCCGGAGGGGGCCCATACGAGCAGTACTTC
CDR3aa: CAGGGPYEQYF

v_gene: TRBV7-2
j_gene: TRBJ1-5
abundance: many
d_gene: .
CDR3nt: TGTGCCAGCAGCTTAGTGAGTGGAGTAAATCAGCCCCAGCATTTT
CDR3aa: CASSLVSGVNQPQHF